These 30 T cell receptor beta chains were sequenced from one sample in a study of CD8 T cells in Susac syndrome. After extraction with the RNeasy kit, about 0.45 to 1 ug of the RNA was reverse transcribed using random hexamers. From the immunoSEQ multiplex PCR reads, TCRdb called clonotypes with MiXCR, one entry per CDR3 protein. Here the sample spans around 46,000 distinct CDR3 sequences, 80% to 95% being singletons. Material: CD8+ T cells from PBMCs. Every receptor here comes from a human donor in good health.

V and J are TRBV7-9 and TRBJ1-2; 7 bases are a match to TRBD1. The germline V gene encodes CDR1 SEHNR and CDR2 FQNEAQ (reference sequence). The junction had 6 bases not matched to a gene; V was cut back by 4 bases and J by 4 bases. This CDR3 spans 14 amino acids. CDR3 DNA: TGTGCCAGCAGCTCTAGTCAGGGGGGCTATGGCTACACCTTC. Translating it yields CASSSSQGGYGYTF.

CDR3 loop: CSVNPRGVSRTDTQYF. CDR3 bases: TGCAGTGTCAATCCTAGGGGGGTGAGCCGCACAGATACGCAGTATTTT. The chain is built from TRBV20-1 and TRBJ2-3; either TRBD1 or TRBD2 may fit D (6 bases each). Trimming removed 7 bases at V and 1 base at J, with 21 bases between. CDR1 and CDR2 from the germline V gene are DFQATT and SNEGSKA (reference sequence). There are 16 residues in the CDR3.

The chain carries TRBV6-5 and TRBJ2-7, with D perhaps matching TRBD1 (7 bases). Germline-derived CDR1 and CDR2 are MNHEY and SVGAGI. The CDR3 loop spans 20 amino acids. Deletions cut 2 bases from V and 4 bases from J, with 30 bases between. Here the CDR3 DNA reads TGTGCCAGCAGTTACGACAGGGCCTTACCCCCAAGACTAGTCTCTTACGAGCAGTACTTC. Translated, it gives CASSYDRALPPRLVSYEQYF.

The chain links TRBV7-9 to TRBJ2-7; 10 bases fit TRBD2. Germline trimming cut 5 bases from V and 2 bases from J; bases unmatched to any gene: 6. The CDR3 totals 15 residues. Germline V gene lookup returns CDR1 SEHNR and CDR2 FQNEAQ (reference sequence). The CDR3 DNA reads as TGTGCCAGCAGCCCGCCTAGCGGGAGAACCTACGAGCAGTACTTC. Translating it yields CASSPPSGRTYEQYF.

CDR3 loop: CASSPLGGDQYF. The CDR3 DNA sequence: TGTGCCAGCAGTCCGTTGGGTGGTGACCAGTACTTC. The chain employs TRBV6-2 or TRBV6-3 and TRBJ2-5, with D unresolved. This CDR3 region has 12 residues. The germline gives CDR1 MNHEY, CDR2 SVGEGT. Trimming took off 5 bases at V and 10 bases at J, with 14 bases between the two ends.

The rearrangement uses TRBV30 and TRBJ2-2; 14 positions match TRBD2. With V trimmed by 5 bases and J by 6 bases, 5 bases remained unmatched. Germline V gives CDR1 GTSNPN, CDR2 SVGIG (reference sequence). This CDR3 comprises 15 residues. CDR3 DNA: TGTGCCTGGTTGGGGACTAGCGGGAGACCCGGGGAGCTGTTTTTT. Translating it yields CAWLGTSGRPGELFF. Full variable domain (missing parts from reference TRBV30 and TRBJ2-2): SQTIHQWPATLVQPVGSPLSLECTVEGTSNPNLYWYRQAAGRGLQLLFYSVGIGQISSEVPQNLSASRPQDRQFILSSKKLLLSDSGFYLCAWLGTSGRPGELFFGEGSRLTVL.

This chain joins TRBV5-1 and TRBJ2-2; D unresolved. V lost 0 bases and J lost 4, with 10 bases in between. CDR1 and CDR2 (germline): SGHRS, YFSETQ. The CDR3 totals 15 residues. This CDR3 is CASSLVAGPTGELFF. The CDR3 DNA reads TGCGCCAGCAGCTTGGTGGCAGGTCCCACCGGGGAGCTGTTTTTT.

The table lists this clonotype with a count of one. The chain employs TRBV20-1 and TRBJ1-1; the D gene is possibly TRBD1 (5 bases). V lost 0 bases to trimming and J lost 0 bases, with 5 bases between them. The CDR3 runs to 13 residues. Germline assignment: CDR1 DFQATT and CDR2 SNEGSKA (reference sequence). The CDR3 sequence is CSARDRVNTEAFF. Here the CDR3 DNA reads TGCAGTGCTAGAGACAGGGTGAACACTGAAGCTTTCTTT.

The chain has TRBV2 and TRBJ2-1; D is ambiguous. The CDR3 totals 12 residues. Germline loops: CDR1 SNHLY, CDR2 FYNNEI. Trimming took off 4 bases at V and 12 bases at J, with 13 bases between the two ends. CDR3 DNA sequence: TGTGCCAGCAGTGCCTCAGCCCTGCGGCAGTTCTTC. Its translation: CASSASALRQFF.

The chain uses TRBV4-2 and TRBJ2-7; the D gene is possibly TRBD1 (5 bases). The CDR3 sequence is 16 residues long. Germline-derived CDR1 and CDR2 are LGHNA and YNFKEQ. The V end was cut by 1 base, the J end by 1 base, with 14 bases between. Here the CDR3 reads CASSQALTAPSYEQYF. The CDR3 region has the DNA TGTGCCAGCAGCCAAGCCTTGACAGCCCCTTCCTACGAGCAGTACTTC.

The chain combines TRBV12-3 or TRBV12-4 with TRBJ2-7, with D unclear. The CDR3 runs 12 residues. V was pared by 10 bases and J by 5 bases, with 15 bases between. The CDR3 reads CAIADSPNEQYF. Written as DNA, the CDR3 is TGTGCCATAGCTGATTCCCCCAACGAGCAGTACTTC.

The chain has TRBV7-9 and TRBJ2-7; D is unresolved. The length of the CDR3 is 12 residues. Deletions cut 1 base from V and 6 bases from J, with 7 bases between. Germline CDR1 SEHNR, CDR2 FQNEAQ (reference sequence). CDR3 amino acids: CASSLGSSEQYF. Written as DNA, the CDR3 is TGTGCCAGCAGCTTAGGTAGCAGCGAGCAGTACTTC. Together with reference TRBV7-9 and TRBJ2-7, the CDR3 gives the full variable domain: DTGVSQNPRHKITKRGQNVTFRCDPISEHNRLYWYRQTLGQGPEFLTYFQNEAQLEKSRLLSDRFSAERPKGSFSTLEIQRTEQGDSAMYLCASSLGSSEQYFGPGTRLTVT.

V and J are TRBV12-3 or TRBV12-4 and TRBJ2-7, with D uncertain. Deletions cut 6 bases from V and 3 bases from J, with 15 bases between. The CDR3 has 14 residues. The CDR3 loop is CASSVDTVFYEQYF. The CDR3 nucleotides read TGTGCCAGCAGCGTCGACACCGTTTTCTACGAGCAGTACTTC.

The rearrangement links TRBV29-1 to TRBJ2-1; D call uncertain. Germline CDR1 and CDR2: SQVTM and ANQGSEA. The CDR3 loop spans 11 amino acids. V lost 7 bases and J lost 3, with 7 bases in between. CDR3 bases: TGCAGCGGCGAGAACTACAATGAGCAGTTCTTC. Translated: CSGENYNEQFF.

This clonotype has a single count. The chain joins TRBV18 to TRBJ2-7; TRBD1 aligns across 9 bases. The germline CDR1 and CDR2 sequences are KGHSH and LQKENI. V trimming: 3 bases; J trimming: 2 bases; junction bases outside the gene matches: 5. The CDR3 is 15 amino acids. The chain's CDR3 is CASSPNDRGTYEQYF. In nucleotides, the CDR3 is TGTGCCAGCTCACCTAATGACAGGGGGACCTACGAGCAGTACTTC.

The chain uses TRBV9 and TRBJ2-1; 11 bases fit TRBD2. The CDR3 has 15 amino acids. V shed 3 bases, J shed 3 bases, and the junction held 2 bases outside the gene matches. Germline V gene lookup returns CDR1 SGDLS and CDR2 YYNGEE. CDR3 protein: CASSALAGDYNEQFF. The CDR3 coding sequence is TGTGCCAGCAGCGCACTAGCGGGAGACTACAATGAGCAGTTCTTC.

The rearrangement joins TRBV7-9 to TRBJ1-5, with D possibly matching TRBD1 (5 bases). Germline-derived CDR1 and CDR2 are SEHNR and FQNEAQ (reference sequence). The V gene lost 0 bases and the J gene lost 8 bases, with 11 bases spanning the gap. The CDR3 runs 14 residues. CDR3 loop: CASSLARGLEPQHF. The DNA for the CDR3 is TGTGCCAGCAGCTTAGCGCGGGGGTTGGAGCCCCAGCATTTT.

The V and J genes are TRBV30 and TRBJ1-1, with D tentatively TRBD1 (6 bases). This CDR3 is 13 amino acids long. CDR1 is GTSNPN, CDR2 SVGIG, per germline (reference sequence). Trimming shortened V by 5 bases and J by 3 bases, and 13 bases separated the two germline ends. The DNA of the CDR3 is TGTGCCTGGGCACAGGGAGGGGACACTGAAGCTTTCTTT. This translates into CAWAQGGDTEAFF.

The CDR3 region is CASSEGQGAAGELFF. DNA of the CDR3: TGCGCCAGCAGTGAGGGGCAGGGGGCGGCCGGGGAGCTGTTTTTT. J is TRBJ2-2 and V is TRBV10-1; 8 positions match TRBD1. V was clipped by 2 bases and J by 6 bases; unmatched bases: 5. There are 15 residues in the CDR3. Germline V gives CDR1 WNHNN, CDR2 SYGVQD (reference sequence).

The genes are TRBV2 and TRBJ2-7; 10 nucleotides agree with TRBD2. The length of the CDR3 is 15 residues. Germline CDR1 is SNHLY and CDR2 is FYNNEI. V dropped 3 bases and J dropped 6; count of bases not matched to a gene: 8. In DNA, the CDR3 is TGTGCCAGCAGTGAGTTGCTAGCGGGAGTTGGCGAGCAGTACTTC. Protein sequence: CASSELLAGVGEQYF.

This chain joins TRBV4-1 and TRBJ2-2; the D call may be TRBD1 or TRBD2 (5 bases each). The germline CDR1 and CDR2 sequences are MGHRA and YSYEKL. This CDR3 has 17 residues. V was pared by 1 base and J by 0 bases, with 12 bases between. The CDR3 loop reads CASSQVRGPPNTGELFF. DNA of the CDR3: TGCGCCAGCAGCCAAGTGAGGGGACCACCGAACACCGGGGAGCTGTTTTTT.

The chain links TRBV5-1 to TRBJ1-1, with D maybe TRBD1 (5 bases). V lost 0 bases and J lost 2, with 8 bases in between. The CDR3 has 14 residues. CDR1 is SGHRS and CDR2 is YFSETQ in the germline V gene. The CDR3: CASSLATGNTEAFF. For the CDR3, the DNA is TGCGCCAGCAGCTTGGCAACAGGAAACACTGAAGCTTTCTTT.

The rearrangement joins TRBV7-9 to TRBJ2-1; 7 nucleotides align to TRBD1. CDR1 is SEHNR, CDR2 FQNEAQ, per germline (reference sequence). With 6 bases clipped from V and 14 bases from J, the junction kept 10 bases outside the gene matches. The CDR3 spans 12 residues. The CDR3 coding sequence is TGTGCCAGCAGTCGTACAACAGGGGCAGAGTTCTTC. It is translated as CASSRTTGAEFF.

The rearrangement joins TRBV19 to TRBJ2-1; a weak D match, TRBD2 (7 bases). Trimming shortened V by 5 bases and J by 6 bases, and 17 bases separated the two germline ends. This CDR3 region has 15 residues. The V gene's germline CDR1 is LNHDA and CDR2 SQIVND (reference sequence). CDR3 DNA sequence: TGTGCCAGTAGTCACACAGGGCGGGGGAGCAATGAGCAGTTCTTC. It codes for CASSHTGRGSNEQFF.

The chain is built from TRBV11-2 and TRBJ2-7; D is uncertain. Germline values: CDR1 SGHAT, CDR2 FQNNGV. The V end lost 2 bases, the J end lost 0 bases, and 8 bases lay between the germline ends. There are 14 residues in the CDR3. The CDR3 loop reads CASSLIWPSYEQYF. DNA of the CDR3: TGTGCCAGCAGCTTAATCTGGCCCTCCTACGAGCAGTACTTC.

The chain has TRBV29-1 and TRBJ1-1; tentatively, D is TRBD1 (5 bases). The CDR3 runs to 15 residues. Trimming shortened V by 8 bases and J by 0 bases, and 19 bases separated the two germline ends. Per the germline V gene, CDR1 is SQVTM and CDR2 is ANQGSEA. The CDR3 region is CSFRERGWMNTEAFF. CDR3 nucleotide sequence: TGCAGCTTCAGGGAGAGGGGTTGGATGAACACTGAAGCTTTCTTT.

This clonotype was recorded only once. This chain links TRBV9 with TRBJ2-3, with D tentatively TRBD1 or TRBD2 (6 bases each). The germline gives CDR1 SGDLS, CDR2 YYNGEE. Trimming stripped 7 bases from V and 4 bases from J, with 19 bases between. The CDR3 is 15 amino acids. The CDR3: CASGDGGYYPDTQYF. In DNA form, the CDR3 reads TGTGCCAGCGGCGACGGGGGCTACTACCCAGATACGCAGTATTTT.

This clonotype was observed once. This chain connects TRBV4-1 to TRBJ2-7; D is unresolved. This CDR3 has 13 residues. The germline CDR1 and CDR2 sequences are MGHRA and YSYEKL. V gave up 3 bases and J gave up 3 bases, with 9 bases separating them. CDR3 residues: CASSHGDIYEQYF. CDR3 bases: TGCGCCAGCAGCCATGGCGACATCTACGAGCAGTACTTC.

This clonotype was recorded only once. The V call is TRBV15, the J call TRBJ2-1; either TRBD1 or TRBD2 may supply D (6 bases each). The V end was cut by 4 bases, the J end by 0 bases, with 10 bases between. Germline V gene lookup returns CDR1 LNHNV and CDR2 YYDKDF (reference sequence). The length of the CDR3 is 15 residues. This CDR3 reads CATSKEGGSYNEQFF. Here the CDR3 DNA reads TGTGCCACCAGCAAAGAGGGGGGCTCCTACAATGAGCAGTTCTTC.

DNA of the CDR3: TGTGCCAGCAGTTTACAGGGTTCCCTCTATGGCTACACCTTC. Translated, it gives CASSLQGSLYGYTF. The chain couples TRBV27 to TRBJ1-2; TRBD1 is a possible D gene (5 bases). The CDR3 length is 14 residues. V was pared by 2 bases and J by 4 bases, with 11 bases between. Looked up from germline, CDR1 is MNHEY and CDR2 is SMNVEV (reference sequence).